The 30 T cell receptor beta chains below were found in one sample sequenced in a study of EBV T-cell therapy then PD-1 blockade in nasopharyngeal carcinoma. Treatment reported: AdE1-LMPpoly-expanded autologous EBV-specific T-cell therapy followed by anti-PD-1 nivolumab. The antigens these receptors bind are not known. Profiling relied on immunoSEQ multiplex PCR, and the TCRdb table lists in-frame clones only, not all of them. The sample lists 25,000 or so clones, approximately 84% occurring once. The sequencing used CD8+ T cells from blood, collected at approximately day 64 from a patient whose treatment included autologous EBV-specific T cells and nivolumab. Receptor source: a man aged 35-49 years with nasopharyngeal carcinoma.

V and J are TRBV7-9 and TRBJ2-1; D possibly corresponds to TRBD1 (5 bases). Germline-derived CDR1 and CDR2 are SEHNR and FQNEAQ (reference sequence). Trimming took off 1 base at V and 4 bases at J, with 11 bases between the two ends. This CDR3 is 15 amino acids long. CDR3 residues: CASSLGQGAYNEQFF. The CDR3 DNA reads as TGTGCCAGCAGCTTAGGCCAAGGGGCTTACAATGAGCAGTTCTTC.

This chain uses TRBV11-1 with TRBJ2-1; TRBD2 matches 8 bases. CDR1 is SGHAT and CDR2 is FQDESV in the germline V gene (reference sequence). The CDR3 contains 15 residues. Trimming removed 1 base from V and 7 bases from J; junction bases left unmatched: 6. The CDR3 coding sequence is TGTGCCAGCAGCTTAGACGGGGGGGCCTTAAATGAGCAGTTCTTC. Translating gives CASSLDGGALNEQFF.

The genes are TRBV7-6 and TRBJ2-5, with D unclear. V was clipped by 5 bases and J by 5 bases, with 18 bases between them. This CDR3 has 15 amino acids. Germline assignment: CDR1 SGHVS and CDR2 FNYEAQ. The CDR3: CASSHTLDPQETQYF. The CDR3 nucleotides are TGTGCCAGCAGCCATACATTGGACCCCCAGGAGACCCAGTACTTC.

This chain joins TRBV4-3 and TRBJ1-2; 7 bases are a match to TRBD1. This CDR3 spans 16 amino acids. The ends lost 0 bases at V and 4 bases at J; junction bases unmatched: 8. Germline CDR1 reads LGHNA; CDR2 reads YSLEER. The CDR3 loop reads CASSQDLDRAVYGYTF. Here the CDR3 DNA reads TGCGCCAGCAGCCAAGACCTCGACAGGGCGGTCTATGGCTACACCTTC.

Here the CDR3 DNA reads TGTGCCAGCAGCTTAAGCGGGGCTGGGGACACTGAAGCTTTCTTT. Residues: CASSLSGAGDTEAFF. The V gene is TRBV13, the J gene TRBJ1-1, with D possibly matching TRBD1 (5 bases). From germline, CDR1 is PRHDT and CDR2 FYEKMQ (reference sequence). The germline V and J ends were trimmed by 2 bases and 3 bases, with 13 bases remaining between them. The CDR3 covers 15 residues. The full variable domain, completed using reference TRBV13 and TRBJ1-1, is AAGVIQSPRHLIKEKRETATLKCYPIPRHDTVYWYQQGPGQDPQFLISFYEKMQSDKGSIPDRFSAQQFSDYHSELNMSSLELGDSALYFCASSLSGAGDTEAFFGQGTRLTVV.

This clone was found once. The chain employs TRBV6-2 or TRBV6-3 and TRBJ1-1, with 8 bases that match TRBD1. Germline V CDR1 and CDR2: MNHEY, SVGEGT. This CDR3 is built from 14 residues. J lost 4 bases, V lost 2 bases, and 3 bases had no gene match. The CDR3 loop reads CASSYTGTGTEAFF. The CDR3 nucleotides read TGTGCCAGCAGTTACACAGGGACAGGCACTGAAGCTTTCTTT.

The V call is TRBV27, the J call TRBJ1-2; D remains unclear. The CDR3 consists of 13 residues. Germline V CDR1 and CDR2: MNHEY, SMNVEV (reference sequence). The ends were cut back, 2 bases at V and 1 base at J, with 5 bases in the middle. CDR3 nucleotides: TGTGCCAGCAGTTTAGGGGTTAACTATGGCTACACCTTC. This encodes CASSLGVNYGYTF.

The chain carries TRBV3-1 (or the pseudogene TRBV3-2) and TRBJ2-3; D unresolved. The germline CDR1 and CDR2 sequences are LGHDT and YNNKEL (reference sequence). The CDR3 runs 16 residues. Trimming cost V 2 bases and J 2 bases, with 14 bases left between them. The CDR3: CASSQRLWADTDTQYF. CDR3 nucleotide sequence: TGTGCCAGCAGCCAACGCCTGTGGGCCGACACAGATACGCAGTATTTT.

This chain links TRBV10-3 with TRBJ1-2, with D uncertain. V was pared by 4 bases and J by 4 bases, with 10 bases between. The germline V gene has CDR1 ENHRY and CDR2 SYGVKD. The CDR3 contains 13 residues. Written as DNA, the CDR3 is TGTGCCATCAGTGGATCCGCTCCCTATGGCTACACCTTC. It encodes CAISGSAPYGYTF.

CDR3 loop: CAWRQAGTLHF. The CDR3 DNA reads TGTGCCTGGAGGCAGGCAGGTACCCTCCACTTT. The rearrangement links TRBV30 to TRBJ1-6; D ambiguous. This CDR3 has 11 residues. Germline CDR1 reads GTSNPN; CDR2 reads SVGIG (reference sequence). With 3 bases removed from V and 14 bases from J, the gap between germline ends came to 11 bases.

The chain joins TRBV2 to TRBJ1-2, with TRBD1 identical over 10 bases. The germline gives CDR1 SNHLY, CDR2 FYNNEI. V lost 7 bases to trimming and J lost 8 bases; unmatched junction nucleotides: 13. The CDR3 extends over 15 amino acids. The CDR3: CASTWDRGFSGGYTF. CDR3 nucleotides: TGTGCCAGCACCTGGGACAGGGGTTTTTCGGGAGGCTACACCTTC. The full variable domain, completed using reference TRBV2 and TRBJ1-2, is EPEVTQTPSHQVTQMGQEVILRCVPISNHLYFYWYRQILGQKVEFLVSFYNNEISEKSEIFDDQFSVERPDGSNFTLKIRSTKLEDSAMYFCASTWDRGFSGGYTFGSGTRLTVV.

This clone came up once. The rearrangement joins TRBV9 to TRBJ2-1; 13 bases align to TRBD2. The ends lost 8 bases at V and 7 bases at J; junction bases unmatched: 9. Per germline, CDR1 SGDLS and CDR2 YYNGEE. The CDR3 is made up of 15 amino acids. The DNA of the CDR3 is TGTGCCAGTACCACTAGCGGGGGGGTATATAATGAGCAGTTCTTC. It specifies CASTTSGGVYNEQFF.

The rearrangement joins TRBV23-1 to TRBJ2-3; 8 positions agree with TRBD2. TRBV23-1 is annotated as an ORF whose role is uncertain. CDR3 length equals 20 residues. The V segment lost 0 bases and the J segment 0 bases; nucleotides outside the gene matches: 14. The CDR3 coding sequence is TGCGCCAGCAGTCAATCTAAAGGACTAGCTCGGGGCCCTAGCACAGATACGCAGTATTTT. Amino acids: CASSQSKGLARGPSTDTQYF.

The chain recombines TRBV4-1 with TRBJ2-7; the D gene is possibly TRBD1 (8 bases). CDR3 length equals 15 residues. V was pared by 3 bases and J by 2 bases, with 14 bases between. Germline V lookup: CDR1 MGHRA, CDR2 YSYEKL. The CDR3 loop reads CASSHRTGRAYEQYF. CDR3 nucleotides: TGCGCCAGCAGCCACCGGACAGGGAGGGCCTACGAGCAGTACTTC.

The rearrangement uses TRBV10-3 and TRBJ2-5; D call uncertain. Per germline, CDR1 ENHRY and CDR2 SYGVKD. V lost 3 bases to trimming and J lost 5 bases, with 13 bases between them. This CDR3 has 14 residues. CDR3 residues: CAISDGPRRETQYF. In DNA, the CDR3 is TGTGCCATCAGTGACGGGCCCCGTCGGGAGACCCAGTACTTC.

The CDR3 region is CASSTGLAGARGNEQFF. In DNA, the CDR3 is TGTGCCAGCAGCACGGGACTAGCGGGAGCCCGGGGTAATGAGCAGTTCTTC. The chain has TRBV9 and TRBJ2-1; 14 positions agree with TRBD2. This CDR3 contains 17 residues. Looked up from germline, CDR1 is SGDLS and CDR2 is YYNGEE. J lost 7 bases, V lost 4 bases, and 10 bases had no gene match.

The chain couples TRBV4-1 to TRBJ2-7, with 7 bases that match TRBD1. Trimming removed 0 bases from V and 0 bases from J; junction bases left unmatched: 5. The germline gives CDR1 MGHRA, CDR2 YSYEKL. This CDR3 contains 16 residues. The CDR3 DNA sequence: TGCGCCAGCAGCCAAGAGGGGACAGCGAGCTCCTACGAGCAGTACTTC. Encoded protein: CASSQEGTASSYEQYF.

The V and J genes are TRBV13 and TRBJ1-1; weak D call: TRBD1 (6 bases). V lost 5 bases to trimming and J lost 0 bases, with 10 bases between them. Germline CDR1 and CDR2: PRHDT and FYEKMQ (reference sequence). There are 14 residues in the CDR3. Written as DNA, the CDR3 is TGTGCCAGCAGCCCGGGGACACTGAACACTGAAGCTTTCTTT. Translated: CASSPGTLNTEAFF. The whole variable domain, remainder taken from reference TRBV13 and TRBJ1-1, is AAGVIQSPRHLIKEKRETATLKCYPIPRHDTVYWYQQGPGQDPQFLISFYEKMQSDKGSIPDRFSAQQFSDYHSELNMSSLELGDSALYFCASSPGTLNTEAFFGQGTRLTVV.

This sequence joins TRBV28 and TRBJ1-5; no firm D call. From germline, CDR1 is MDHEN and CDR2 SYDVKM. The CDR3 runs to 13 residues. V dropped 7 bases and J dropped 2 bases, with 9 bases sitting between them. In nucleotides, the CDR3 is TGTGCCAGCAATGAGGTTGGCAATCAGCCCCAGCATTTT. Amino acids: CASNEVGNQPQHF.

V usage is TRBV15 and J usage is TRBJ1-1; unclear D gene. V was clipped by 4 bases and J by 2 bases, with 14 bases between them. Germline V gene data show CDR1 as LNHNV and CDR2 as YYDKDF (reference sequence). The CDR3 covers 15 residues. In DNA form, the CDR3 reads TGTGCCACCAGCACCACCCAGCACGAAAACACTGAAGCTTTCTTT. Its protein is CATSTTQHENTEAFF.

The chain is built from TRBV6-2 or TRBV6-3 and TRBJ1-2; D is unresolved. The CDR3 has 12 residues. The V end was cut by 4 bases, the J end by 2 bases, with 5 bases between. The germline V gene encodes CDR1 MNHEY and CDR2 SVGEGT. CDR3 loop: CASSFFNYGYTF. CDR3 in DNA: TGTGCCAGCAGTTTCTTCAACTATGGCTACACCTTC.

As concerns this clone: An end of the junction differs from the germline gene, which may be a read error. The chain uses TRBV9 and TRBJ1-2, with 7 bases aligning to TRBD1. The CDR3 length is 12 residues. Per the germline V gene, CDR1 is SGDLS and CDR2 is YYNGEE. The CDR3 region is CASSVGQQGVSF. CDR3 coding DNA: TGTGCCAGCAGCGTAGGCCAGCAGGGGGTCTCTTTC. The full variable domain, its missing parts supplied by reference TRBV9 and TRBJ1-2, is DSGVTQTPKHLITATGQRVTLRCSPRSGDLSVYWYQQSLDQGLQFLIQYYNGEERAKGNILERFSAQQFPDLHSELNLSSLELGDSALYFCASSVGQQGVSFGSGTRLTVV.

The chain recombines TRBV7-9 with TRBJ2-7; tentative D call: TRBD1 (5 bases). Germline loops: CDR1 SEHNR, CDR2 FQNEAQ (reference sequence). V lost 5 bases to trimming and J lost 3 bases, with 11 bases between them. This CDR3 spans 13 amino acids. The CDR3 sequence: CASSRDRDYEQYF. The DNA for the CDR3 is TGTGCCAGCAGCCGTGACAGAGACTACGAGCAGTACTTC.

V and J are TRBV25-1 and TRBJ2-5; 9 bases are shared with TRBD2. Trimming removed 5 bases from V and 2 bases from J; junction bases left unmatched: 6. The CDR3 length is 15 residues. Per germline, CDR1 MGHDK and CDR2 SYGVNS. CDR3 nucleotides: TGTGCCAGCAGTTTTAGGCTAGCGGGGCAAGAGACCCAGTACTTC. Encoded protein: CASSFRLAGQETQYF.

The CDR3 nucleotides are TGCGCCAGCAGCTTGGGACAGGCAACTAATGAAAAACTGTTTTTT. It specifies CASSLGQATNEKLFF. The chain recombines TRBV5-1 with TRBJ1-4, with D perhaps matching TRBD1 (6 bases). This CDR3 spans 15 amino acids. Germline CDR1 is SGHRS and CDR2 is YFSETQ. V was cut by 0 bases and J by 0 bases, with 6 bases left in between.

The chain uses TRBV6-2 or TRBV6-3 and TRBJ1-1, with D maybe TRBD1 (5 bases). The germline V and J ends were trimmed by 0 bases and 1 base, with 9 bases remaining between them. The CDR3 sequence is 15 residues long. Looked up from germline, CDR1 is MNHEY and CDR2 is SVGEGT. The DNA of the CDR3 is TGTGCCAGCAGTTACTCGGGGGGACCGAACACTGAAGCTTTCTTT. Translation: CASSYSGGPNTEAFF.

The chain carries TRBV5-6 and TRBJ2-1; 8 bases are shared with TRBD1. The CDR3 has 16 residues. V dropped 4 bases and J dropped 2; count of bases not matched to a gene: 8. The germline gives CDR1 SGHDT, CDR2 YYEEEE. The CDR3 nucleotides read TGTGCCAGCAGCGCTATCAGGGGGCTCACCTACAATGAGCAGTTCTTC. The encoded protein is CASSAIRGLTYNEQFF.

This rearrangement joins TRBV9 to TRBJ2-6; no clear D. Trimming took off 0 bases at V and 0 bases at J, with 7 bases between the two ends. Germline V lookup: CDR1 SGDLS, CDR2 YYNGEE. The CDR3 runs to 16 residues. CDR3 nucleotides: TGTGCCAGCAGCGTAGCTAAGTTCTCTGGGGCCAACGTCCTGACTTTC. Translated: CASSVAKFSGANVLTF.

The rearrangement uses TRBV7-6 and TRBJ1-1, with 8 nucleotides matching TRBD1. V shed 5 bases and J 4 bases; nucleotides not matched to a gene: 6. Germline lookup yields CDR1 SGHVS and CDR2 FNYEAQ. The length of the CDR3 is 14 residues. The CDR3 protein is CASSLRTGSTEAFF. In nucleotides, the CDR3 is TGTGCCAGCAGCCTCCGGACAGGGAGCACTGAAGCTTTCTTT.

With regard to this clone: An end of the junction does not agree with germline; a read error may underlie this. The chain carries TRBV30 and TRBJ1-5; possible D gene TRBD1, 6 bases. Germline assignment: CDR1 GTSNPN and CDR2 SVGIG (reference sequence). This CDR3 has 12 amino acids. As DNA, the CDR3 is TGTGCCTGGAGTGTAGGCAAGTCTGGACAGATTTTT. Translation gives CAWSVGKSGQIF.